A selection of T cell receptor beta chains follows, all from one sample in a study of cytomegalovirus exposure and HLA in healthy donors. The protocol was immunoSEQ multiplex PCR, while the TCRdb copy is restricted to in-frame clones and leaves out a portion. The sample holds under 150,000 clones, 55% to 75% seen once. The sample comprised PBMCs. All receptors derive from a human donor in good health. Both conserved end residues are part of each CDR3. D genes are given only for firm matches. Only some rows state a clone size, as once, few, many or a class for expanded clones.

V gene,J gene,D gene,CDR3 length,clone size,CDR3 protein,CDR3 DNA
TRBV27,TRBJ1-4,TRBD1,14,few,CASSLRDRREKLFF,TGTGCCAGCAGTTTACGGGACAGGAGGGAGAAACTGTTTTTT
TRBV29-1,TRBJ2-5,TRBD2,13,few,CSVAPGGPETQYF,TGCAGCGTTGCCCCGGGGGGGCCAGAGACCCAGTACTTC
TRBV5-1,TRBJ2-5,-,14,-,CASSLSAAQETQYF,TGCGCCAGCAGCTTGTCGGCGGCCCAAGAGACCCAGTACTTC
TRBV10-3,TRBJ1-2,-,13,-,CAISESTADGYTF,TGTGCCATCAGTGAGTCGACAGCCGATGGCTACACCTTC
TRBV9,TRBJ1-5,-,14,once,CASSPGHSNQPQHF,TGTGCCAGCAGCCCCGGACACAGCAATCAGCCCCAGCATTTT
TRBV5-1,TRBJ1-2,TRBD1,13,once,CASSQDRGPGYTF,TGCGCCAGCAGTCAAGACAGGGGACCCGGCTACACCTTC
TRBV7-3,TRBJ2-3,TRBD2,15,-,CASSLRASGGGTQYF,TGTGCCAGCAGCTTACGTGCTAGCGGGGGTGGTACGCAGTATTTT
TRBV6-6,TRBJ2-2,-,15,-,CASTTDRANTGELFF,TGTGCCAGCACCACGGACAGAGCGAACACCGGGGAGCTGTTTTTT
TRBV2,TRBJ2-1,TRBD2,15,-,CASSERREPYNEQFF,TGTGCCAGCAGTGAGAGGCGGGAGCCCTACAATGAGCAGTTCTTC
TRBV9,TRBJ2-7,-,14,-,CASSVADRSYEQYF,TGTGCCAGCAGCGTAGCCGACAGATCCTACGAGCAGTACTTC
TRBV6-1,TRBJ1-6,TRBD1,16,-,CASSDRNRGRGSPLHF,TGTGCCAGCAGTGACCGTAACAGGGGGCGCGGGTCACCCCTCCACTTT
TRBV9,TRBJ2-2,-,15,-,CASSLSGKNTGELFF,TGTGCCAGCAGCCTAAGCGGAAAGAACACCGGGGAGCTGTTTTTT
TRBV28,TRBJ1-4,-,11,-,CASRTNEKLFF,TGTGCCAGCCGAACTAATGAAAAACTGTTTTTT